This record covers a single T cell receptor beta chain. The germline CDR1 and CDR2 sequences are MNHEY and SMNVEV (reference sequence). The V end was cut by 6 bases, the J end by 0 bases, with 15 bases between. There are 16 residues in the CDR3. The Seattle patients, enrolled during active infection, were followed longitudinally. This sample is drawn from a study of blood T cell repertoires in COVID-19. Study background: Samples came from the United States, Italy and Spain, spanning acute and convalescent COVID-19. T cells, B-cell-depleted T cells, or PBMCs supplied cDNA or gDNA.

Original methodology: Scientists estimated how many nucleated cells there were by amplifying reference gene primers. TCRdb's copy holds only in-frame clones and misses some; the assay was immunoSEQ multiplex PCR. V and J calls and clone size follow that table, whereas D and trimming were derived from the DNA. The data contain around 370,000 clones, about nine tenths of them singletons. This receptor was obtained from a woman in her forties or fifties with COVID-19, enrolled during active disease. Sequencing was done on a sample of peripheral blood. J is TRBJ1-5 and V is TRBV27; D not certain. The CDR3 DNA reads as TGTGCCAGCAGCGGGAATCTTTGGAATAGCAATCAGCCCCAGCATTTT. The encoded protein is CASSGNLWNSNQPQHF.